This TCR beta chain was identified in a study of T cells after yellow fever vaccination. Looking at the study overall: Low-cell-number fractions underwent preparation using SMART-Seq v4 Ultra Low Input.

Production of TCR cDNA was by 5'RACE template switching, which also added a universal primer site and UMIs. TCRdb reprocessed the 5' RACE reads with MiXCR, giving one entry per CDR3 protein. The repertoire consists of some 150,000 distinct CDR3 sequences, with just over 6.5% occurring once and the leading ten covering more than 0.6%. This clonotype was seen repeatedly, ten times or more. The antigen is unknown. Study observations and caveats: Once the booster was given, most primary-vaccination clones reappeared, at 95% to 97% for CD4 and approximately 88% for CD8. A faster peak, day 5 versus 15, was reached by the weaker secondary response.

Germline CDR1 MNHEY, CDR2 SVGEGT. This CDR3 spans 16 amino acids. Trimming pared 0 bases from V and 7 bases from J, leaving 16 bases between. The source of this sequence is a man aged 30 to 45 who received the YFV17D yellow fever vaccine. The chain carries TRBV6-2 or TRBV6-3 and TRBJ2-1, with D uncertain. The sample was CD4+ T cells sorted from PBMCs, taken 10 days after the yellow fever booster vaccination. CDR3 DNA: TGTGCCAGCAGTTACTCGACGAGGCAGTATGGAAATGAGCAGTTCTTC. It specifies CASSYSTRQYGNEQFF.